These 31 T cell receptor beta chains originate from one sample sequenced in a study of early T cells in non-severe SARS-CoV-2 infection. In TCRdb, the 5' RACE reads were re-called with MiXCR into one record per CDR3 protein. The table lists about 64,000 distinct CDR3 sequences, just under 5% of them singletons. What was sequenced was whole blood. Receptors were obtained from an adult who was a healthcare worker with PCR-confirmed SARS-CoV-2 infection or an uninfected control (not recorded which).

This clonotype showed up many times. The gene calls are TRBV29-1 and TRBJ2-2; 7 nucleotides align to TRBD1. The V gene end was trimmed by 4 bases and the J gene end by 8 bases; junction bases not matched to a gene: 7. Germline V gene data show CDR1 as SQVTM and CDR2 as ANQGSEA. The CDR3 extends over 13 amino acids. The chain's CDR3 is CSVGQGSTGELFF. The CDR3 DNA sequence: TGCAGCGTTGGACAGGGTTCGACGGGGGAGCTGTTTTTT.

This rearrangement joins TRBV10-2 to TRBJ2-2; TRBD1 is a possible D gene (7 bases). Between the trimmed V and J ends, which lost 8 bases and 0 bases, there was a span of 13 bases. Germline V CDR1 and CDR2: WSHSY, SAAADI. This CDR3 contains 15 residues. CDR3 amino acids: CASWRGQTNTGELFF. The CDR3 nucleotides are TGCGCCAGCTGGCGGGGACAGACGAACACCGGGGAGCTGTTTTTT.

This clonotype was counted at least ten times. CDR3 DNA sequence: TGTGCCAGCACAACTGCAGACGAGCAGTACTTC. It translates to CASTTADEQYF. This chain connects TRBV6-2 or TRBV6-3 to TRBJ2-7; D not certain. The V and J ends lost 7 bases and 5 bases respectively, with 9 bases between them. Looked up from germline, CDR1 is MNHEY and CDR2 is SVGEGT. The CDR3 consists of 11 residues.

This sequence joins TRBV14 and TRBJ2-2, with TRBD2 matching 8 bases. The length of the CDR3 is 18 residues. The V gene's germline CDR1 is SGHDN and CDR2 FVKESK. V lost 1 base, J lost 0 bases, and 7 bases stayed unmatched. CDR3 in amino acids: CASSQVIAGFPNTGELFF. The CDR3 coding sequence is TGTGCCAGCAGCCAAGTGATAGCGGGGTTTCCGAACACCGGGGAGCTGTTTTTT.

This clonotype was counted ten times or more. This sequence joins TRBV5-4 and TRBJ1-2; tentative D call: TRBD1 (5 bases). Germline V gives CDR1 SGHNT, CDR2 YYREEE (reference sequence). The CDR3 has 14 residues. V lost 0 bases and J lost 1, with 7 bases in between. The CDR3 DNA follows: TGTGCCAGCAGCTTGGGGCAGGGTAACTATGGCTACACCTTC. Translating gives CASSLGQGNYGYTF.

This sequence joins TRBV5-6 and TRBJ1-1, with D maybe TRBD1 (6 bases). CDR3 length equals 17 residues. CDR1 is SGHDT, CDR2 YYEEEE, per germline. V lost 0 bases and J 2 bases, leaving 17 bases between the germline ends. CDR3 residues: CASSLVGQGTTNTEAFF. CDR3 DNA: TGTGCCAGCAGCTTGGTGGGGCAGGGGACAACAAACACTGAAGCTTTCTTT.

This clonotype was picked up many times. The chain recombines TRBV21-1 with TRBJ2-7; the table assigns TRBD1, which was not confirmed against the DNA. TRBV21-1 is marked as a pseudogene. The CDR3 totals 13 residues. CDR3 nucleotides: TGTGCCAGCACCGGGGGGGGATCCTACGAGCAGTACTTC. It translates to CASTGGGSYEQYF.

As regards this clonotype: One end of the junction does not line up with germline, which may come from a read error. The rearrangement links TRBV2 to TRBJ2-3; 8 bases fit TRBD2. The CDR3 consists of 12 residues. In germline, CDR1 is SNHLY, CDR2 FYNNEI. The CDR3 nucleotides read TGTGCCAGCAGCGAGGGACTAGGACGAAAATTATTT. It specifies CASSEGLGRKLF.

The chain has TRBV7-3 and TRBJ2-1; possibly TRBD1 or TRBD2 for D (5 bases each). This CDR3 is 14 amino acids long. Trimming removed 8 bases from V and 1 base from J, with 12 bases in between. Germline lookup yields CDR1 SGHTA and CDR2 FQGTGA. In nucleotides, the CDR3 is TGTGCCAGCTCCCGGGACCAGTCCTACAATGAGCAGTTCTTC. This sequence encodes CASSRDQSYNEQFF.

This clonotype was counted between two and nine times. J is TRBJ1-1 and V is TRBV2; no definite D call. The V end lost 4 bases, the J end lost 4 bases, and 10 bases lay between the germline ends. Germline V gene data show CDR1 as SNHLY and CDR2 as FYNNEI. This CDR3 is 13 amino acids long. Here the CDR3 reads CASSGESRTEAFF. The CDR3 DNA is TGTGCCAGCAGTGGGGAGTCCCGCACTGAAGCTTTCTTT.

This clonotype has ten or more counts. The chain employs TRBV7-9 and TRBJ2-3, with D perhaps TRBD2 (5 bases). The V gene lost 4 bases and the J gene lost 6 bases, with 14 bases spanning the gap. This CDR3 region has 14 residues. CDR1 is SEHNR, CDR2 FQNEAQ, per germline (reference sequence). In DNA form, the CDR3 reads TGTGCCAGCAGCTCCTGGCGAGGCGGGGATACGCAGTATTTT. Amino acids: CASSSWRGGDTQYF.

This clonotype was detected many times. The rearrangement joins TRBV19 to TRBJ2-3; D gene unclear. Germline V gene data show CDR1 as LNHDA and CDR2 as SQIVND (reference sequence). V was shortened by 7 bases and J by 1 base, with 12 bases between the two germline ends. This CDR3 is 14 amino acids long. CDR3 DNA: TGTGCCAGTACCGTGGGTGGGGGCACAGATACGCAGTATTTT. It codes for CASTVGGGTDTQYF.

This clonotype has ten or more counts. V and J are TRBV10-3 and TRBJ2-1, with TRBD2 identical over 11 bases. This CDR3 spans 14 amino acids. Germline V gene sequence: CDR1 ENHRY, CDR2 SYGVKD. With V trimmed by 5 bases and J by 8 bases, 5 bases remained unmatched. CDR3 nucleotides: TGTGCCATCAGTTTAGCGGGAGGGCCCCATGAGCAGTTCTTC. This codes for CAISLAGGPHEQFF.

The V call is TRBV5-1, the J call TRBJ1-1; 9 bases are shared with TRBD1. From germline, CDR1 is SGHRS and CDR2 YFSETQ. V was clipped by 3 bases and J by 5 bases; unmatched bases: 11. This CDR3 is built from 16 residues. The CDR3 protein is CASSSRPQGAETEAFF. The CDR3 coding sequence is TGCGCCAGCAGCTCCCGGCCACAGGGGGCAGAGACTGAAGCTTTCTTT.

This clonotype was recorded a few times. The chain links TRBV6-5 to TRBJ1-1; D gene ambiguous. The germline gives CDR1 MNHEY, CDR2 SVGAGI. This CDR3 contains 12 residues. Trimming removed 4 bases at V and 11 bases at J, with 14 bases between. The CDR3 DNA sequence: TGTGCCAGCAGTTCCCCGGTTGGGAGTGCTTTCTTT. Protein sequence: CASSSPVGSAFF.

This clonotype occurred many times. The chain has TRBV6-6 and TRBJ2-1, with 8 bases fitting TRBD2. CDR1 and CDR2 from the germline V gene are MNHNY and SVGAGI (reference sequence). Trimming removed 6 bases from V and 6 bases from J; junction bases left unmatched: 13. The CDR3 extends over 16 amino acids. CDR3 residues: CASSPRKREWVNEQFF. DNA of the CDR3: TGTGCCAGCAGCCCGCGGAAGCGGGAGTGGGTCAATGAGCAGTTCTTC.

This rearrangement joins TRBV11-2 to TRBJ2-4; D is ambiguous. V lost 2 bases and J 0 bases, leaving 11 bases between the germline ends. The CDR3 runs to 16 residues. CDR1 is SGHAT, CDR2 FQNNGV, per germline. The CDR3 nucleotides are TGTGCCAGCAGCTTAAGTTGGGGATTAGCCAAAAACATTCAGTACTTC. Translation gives CASSLSWGLAKNIQYF.

This clonotype has only a few counts. The J gene is TRBJ1-2, the V gene TRBV20-1; tentative D call: TRBD1 (6 bases). The CDR3 covers 15 residues. The germline CDR1 and CDR2 sequences are DFQATT and SNEGSKA (reference sequence). The V end was cut by 0 bases, the J end by 4 bases, with 15 bases between. CDR3 residues: CSARDARGLGYGYTF. The CDR3 DNA follows: TGCAGTGCTAGAGATGCGCGGGGGCTTGGCTATGGCTACACCTTC.

The chain links TRBV28 to TRBJ2-1, with 8 positions matching TRBD2. The CDR3 runs to 17 residues. J lost 0 bases, V lost 8 bases, and 12 bases had no gene match. Germline CDR1 reads MDHEN; CDR2 reads SYDVKM. The CDR3 protein is CASAVAGSSSSYNEQFF. The CDR3 DNA reads as TGTGCCAGCGCCGTAGCGGGATCCTCCAGCTCCTACAATGAGCAGTTCTTC.

This clonotype was counted only a few times. The J gene is TRBJ2-3, the V gene TRBV6-2 or TRBV6-3; D is unclear. CDR1 and CDR2 from the germline V gene are MNHEY and SVGEGT. This CDR3 spans 13 amino acids. V was cut by 5 bases and J by 5 bases, with 11 bases left in between. Written as DNA, the CDR3 is TGTGCCAGCAGTAGGACGAAAAGAGATACGCAGTATTTT. Residues: CASSRTKRDTQYF.

Comment on this clonotype: A read error may be the cause here, since a much bigger clone is one base away. The chain employs TRBV20-1 and TRBJ2-3; TRBD1 is a possible D gene (5 bases). The CDR3 extends over 15 amino acids. The ends were cut back, 0 bases at V and 2 bases at J, with 12 bases in the middle. CDR1 and CDR2 (germline): DFQATT, SNEGSKA (reference sequence). The CDR3 DNA is TGCAGTGCTAGAGATTTTATCAGGGCCACAGATACGCAGTATTTT. Translating it yields CSARDFIRATDTQYF.

This clonotype appeared many times. V gene TRBV19 combines with J gene TRBJ2-7; TRBD1 agrees at 8 bases. This CDR3 contains 13 residues. V lost 5 bases, J lost 6 bases, and 6 bases stayed unmatched. Germline CDR1 and CDR2: LNHDA and SQIVND (reference sequence). In DNA, the CDR3 is TGTGCCAGTAGTCTCTCAGGGGGCTCCGAGCAGTACTTC. Protein product: CASSLSGGSEQYF.

This clonotype has a count of ten or more. The genes are TRBV7-2 and TRBJ2-1; D is perhaps TRBD1 (5 bases). Germline V lookup: CDR1 SGHTA, CDR2 FQGNSA. V lost 1 base and J 5 bases, leaving 12 bases between the germline ends. The CDR3 sequence is 15 residues long. The CDR3 nucleotides are TGTGCCAGCAGCTTAGTAGCCCAGGGCAACAATGAGCAGTTCTTC. It translates to CASSLVAQGNNEQFF.

This clonotype came up many times. The rearrangement links TRBV11-2 to TRBJ2-7, with D uncertain. Germline V gives CDR1 SGHAT, CDR2 FQNNGV. The CDR3 is made up of 13 amino acids. Trimming stripped 5 bases from V and 4 bases from J, with 12 bases between. Here the CDR3 DNA reads TGTGCCAGCAGCCCTTTGTCCCGGTACGAGCAGTACTTC. It yields the protein CASSPLSRYEQYF.

This clonotype was recorded many times. This sequence joins TRBV4-1 and TRBJ2-7, with 7 bases lining up with TRBD1. The V gene's germline CDR1 is MGHRA and CDR2 YSYEKL. Unmatched junction bases numbered 8, after V lost 2 bases and J lost 1 base. CDR3 length equals 16 residues. Here the CDR3 DNA reads TGCGCCAGCAGCCAAATGCCGCGGACAGGTTCCTACGAGCAGTACTTC. Amino acid sequence: CASSQMPRTGSYEQYF.

This clonotype was counted ten times or more. V and J are TRBV4-2 and TRBJ2-1; no definite D call. Trimming removed 0 bases at V and 1 base at J, with 7 bases between. In germline, CDR1 is LGHNA, CDR2 YNFKEQ. The CDR3 totals 15 residues. CDR3 DNA: TGTGCCAGCAGCCAAGATGACGGGTCCTACAATGAGCAGTTCTTC. Translating gives CASSQDDGSYNEQFF.

The chain joins TRBV5-1 to TRBJ2-7; no clear D. V was trimmed by 0 bases and J by 0 bases, leaving 10 bases between them. There are 15 residues in the CDR3. CDR1 is SGHRS and CDR2 is YFSETQ in the germline V gene. CDR3 coding DNA: TGCGCCAGCAGCTTGGGGGCTACCCGCTCCTACGAGCAGTACTTC. This codes for CASSLGATRSYEQYF.

This clonotype was seen repeatedly, ten times or more. J is TRBJ2-7 and V is TRBV2, with D perhaps matching TRBD1 (6 bases). The CDR3 has 12 residues. Trimming cost V 6 bases and J 13 bases, with 19 bases left between them. The germline CDR1 and CDR2 sequences are SNHLY and FYNNEI. This chain's CDR3 is CASRETGPPIYF. DNA for the CDR3: TGTGCCAGCAGGGAGACAGGACCGCCGATCTACTTC.

The chain carries TRBV7-2 and TRBJ2-5; either TRBD1 or TRBD2 may supply D (5 bases each). Per the germline V gene, CDR1 is SGHTA and CDR2 is FQGNSA. The CDR3 length is 15 residues. Trimming cost V 0 bases and J 5 bases, with 13 bases left between them. This CDR3 is CASSLAGAGGETQYF. The CDR3 coding sequence is TGTGCCAGCAGCTTAGCCGGGGCGGGCGGGGAGACCCAGTACTTC.

The table lists this clonotype with many counts. The chain links TRBV12-3 or TRBV12-4 to TRBJ2-5, with D unresolved. Deletions cut 3 bases from V and 3 bases from J, with 11 bases between. The CDR3 length is 14 residues. Written as DNA, the CDR3 is TGTGCCAGCAGTTTCCAACAGAGAGAAGAGACCCAGTACTTC. Residues: CASSFQQREETQYF.

This clonotype was recorded at least ten times. V usage is TRBV19 and J usage is TRBJ2-6; D is possibly TRBD2 (6 bases). Trimming shortened V by 5 bases and J by 3 bases, and 11 bases separated the two germline ends. The CDR3 spans 15 residues. CDR1 is LNHDA, CDR2 SQIVND, per germline (reference sequence). CDR3 region: CASSPSEGGANVLTF. CDR3 coding DNA: TGTGCCAGTAGTCCCTCGGAGGGTGGGGCCAACGTCCTGACTTTC.